The 11 T cell receptor beta chains reported below all come from one sample, sequenced in a study of blood T cell repertoires in COVID-19. Clones were sequenced by immunoSEQ multiplex PCR, and TCRdb holds only the in-frame ones, with some missing. Here the sample spans some 150,000 clones, about 79% being singletons. The material sequenced was peripheral blood. The receptor source for this set is a woman between 45 and 65 years old in a cohort sampled during active or convalescent COVID-19.

CDR3 residues: CASLANTIYF. The DNA for the CDR3 is TGTGCCAGCCTGGCTAACACCATATATTTT. The chain joins TRBV7-9 to TRBJ1-3; no definite D call. CDR3 length: 10 amino acids. Germline V gene data show CDR1 as SEHNR and CDR2 as FQNEAQ (reference sequence). With 8 bases removed from V and 7 bases from J, the gap between germline ends came to 6 bases.

The chain joins TRBV7-2 to TRBJ2-7, with TRBD2 matching over 9 bases. The germline V gene has CDR1 SGHTA and CDR2 FQGNSA. With 3 bases clipped from V and 0 bases from J, the junction kept 3 bases outside the gene matches. The CDR3 runs to 15 residues. This CDR3 reads CASSFSGGSSYEQYF. The CDR3 bases are TGTGCCAGCAGCTTCAGCGGGGGGAGCTCCTACGAGCAGTACTTC.

The chain couples TRBV5-1 to TRBJ2-1; D gene uncertain. The V gene lost 1 base and the J gene lost 5 bases, with 10 bases spanning the gap. This CDR3 is built from 14 residues. The germline V gene has CDR1 SGHRS and CDR2 YFSETQ. CDR3 nucleotides: TGCGCCAGCAGCTTGCGACAAGACCACAATGAGCAGTTCTTC. Amino acids: CASSLRQDHNEQFF.

This clone showed up many times. The V and J genes are TRBV5-1 and TRBJ1-6; D not certain. Trimming took 0 bases from V and 7 from J, leaving 8 bases between them. The CDR3 is 14 residues long. Germline CDR1 and CDR2: SGHRS and YFSETQ. Here the CDR3 reads CASSLGSQNSPLHF. The CDR3 coding sequence is TGCGCCAGCAGCTTGGGTTCGCAGAATTCACCCCTCCACTTT.

This rearrangement joins TRBV19 to TRBJ1-1, with 7 positions matching TRBD1. Germline CDR1 LNHDA, CDR2 SQIVND (reference sequence). With 5 bases clipped from V and 0 bases from J, the junction kept 6 bases outside the gene matches. This CDR3 contains 15 residues. CDR3 bases: TGTGCCAGTAGTCCGGGACAGCCCATGAACACTGAAGCTTTCTTT. It specifies CASSPGQPMNTEAFF.

This clone was seen a single time. J is TRBJ2-5 and V is TRBV6-5, with 8 bases matching TRBD2. The length of the CDR3 is 14 residues. From germline, CDR1 is MNHEY and CDR2 SVGAGI. With V trimmed by 6 bases and J by 0 bases, 3 bases remained unmatched. The CDR3: CASRSGGHQETQYF. In nucleotides, the CDR3 is TGTGCCAGCAGAAGCGGGGGCCACCAAGAGACCCAGTACTTC.

J is TRBJ2-1 and V is TRBV7-3; tentative D call: TRBD2 (7 bases). Trimming left V 5 bases short and J 4 bases short, with 12 bases between. Germline assignment: CDR1 SGHTA and CDR2 FQGTGA. CDR3 size: 14 residues. The CDR3 here is CASSPGGQYNEQFF. CDR3 bases: TGTGCCAGCAGCCCGGGGGGCCAATACAATGAGCAGTTCTTC.

V usage is TRBV24-1 and J usage is TRBJ1-1, with TRBD1 matching over 9 bases. Trimming removed 4 bases from V and 11 bases from J; junction bases left unmatched: 7. The CDR3 runs to 13 residues. The germline V gene has CDR1 KGHDR and CDR2 SFDVKD. CDR3 nucleotide sequence: TGTGCCACCAGTGACCCCGGGACAGGGCACGCTTTCTTT. Translation: CATSDPGTGHAFF.

The CDR3 DNA reads TGTGCCAGCAGGGCGGACACCATATATTTT. It translates to CASRADTIYF. This chain joins TRBV2 and TRBJ1-3, with D uncertain. Germline CDR1 SNHLY, CDR2 FYNNEI. V gave up 6 bases and J gave up 8 bases, with 5 bases separating them. CDR3 length: 10 residues. The variable domain in full, with the rest retrieved from reference TRBV2 and TRBJ1-3, is EPEVTQTPSHQVTQMGQEVILRCVPISNHLYFYWYRQILGQKVEFLVSFYNNEISEKSEIFDDQFSVERPDGSNFTLKIRSTKLEDSAMYFCASRADTIYFGEGSWLTVV.

This CDR3 is CASSVDSSGEQYF. CDR3 nucleotides: TGTGCCAGCAGCGTAGACTCCTCAGGGGAGCAGTACTTC. The chain links TRBV9 to TRBJ2-7, with D maybe TRBD1 (5 bases). Trimming took off 0 bases at V and 7 bases at J, with 11 bases between the two ends. Germline V gives CDR1 SGDLS, CDR2 YYNGEE. The CDR3 covers 13 residues.

The sample holds one count of this clone. The chain carries TRBV30 and TRBJ2-1, with D possibly matching TRBD2 (5 bases). This CDR3 region has 11 residues. Deletions cut 0 bases from V and 9 bases from J, with 6 bases between. Germline V gene lookup returns CDR1 GTSNPN and CDR2 SVGIG (reference sequence). Here the CDR3 reads CAWSVRAEQFF. The DNA of the CDR3 is TGTGCCTGGAGTGTGCGGGCTGAGCAGTTCTTC.